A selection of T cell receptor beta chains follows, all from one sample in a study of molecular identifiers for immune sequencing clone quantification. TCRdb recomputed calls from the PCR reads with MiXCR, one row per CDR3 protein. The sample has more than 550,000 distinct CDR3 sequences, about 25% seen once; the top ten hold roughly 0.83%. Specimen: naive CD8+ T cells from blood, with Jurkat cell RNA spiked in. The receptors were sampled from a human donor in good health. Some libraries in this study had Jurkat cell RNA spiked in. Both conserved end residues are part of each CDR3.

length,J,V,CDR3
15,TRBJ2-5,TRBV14,CASSQDHRGQGTQYF
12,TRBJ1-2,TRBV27,CASRGTNYGYTF
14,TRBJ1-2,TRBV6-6,CASSHLHHDYGYTF
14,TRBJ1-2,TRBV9,CASSVEWEPGGYTF
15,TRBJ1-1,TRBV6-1,CASSATGPANTEAIF
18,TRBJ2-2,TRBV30,CAWRGSGPGLVSTGELFF
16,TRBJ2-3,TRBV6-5,CASSRLAGGVTDTQYF
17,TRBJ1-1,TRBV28,CASSFSRGGRANTEAFF
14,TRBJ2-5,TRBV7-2,CASSISGGGETQYF
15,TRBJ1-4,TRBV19,CASSILGQTNEKLFF
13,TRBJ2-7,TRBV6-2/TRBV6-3,CASSYSEAYEQYF
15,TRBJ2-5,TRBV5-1,CASSWGLAEQETQYF
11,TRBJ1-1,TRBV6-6,CACKEYTEAFF
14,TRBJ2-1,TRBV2,CASSDPFNYNEQFF
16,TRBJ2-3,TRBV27,CASSPGLAGPRDTHYF
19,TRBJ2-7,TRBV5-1,CASSFEGVVGGARASEQYF
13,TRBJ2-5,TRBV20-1,CSGRRRGGETQYF
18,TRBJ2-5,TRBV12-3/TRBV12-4,CASSLNIGGGLSGETQYF
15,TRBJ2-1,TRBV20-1,CSARVNERASHEQFF
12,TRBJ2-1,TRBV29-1,CSVEVPYNEQFF
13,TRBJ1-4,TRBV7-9,CASGGAANEKLFF